The rows below give T cell receptor beta chains drawn from one sample of a study of blood T cell repertoires in COVID-19. TCRdb keeps only in-frame clones here, not all; method: immunoSEQ multiplex PCR. The sample has approximately 180,000 clones; about nine tenths are singletons. Sequenced material: peripheral blood. The origin of the receptors is a woman aged 50 to 60 with acute or convalescent COVID-19. CDR3s include the opening cysteine and the closing phenylalanine or tryptophan. Fields, in order: J gene, D gene, clone size, V gene, CDR3 DNA, CDR3 protein. D genes are given only for firm matches. Clone size is shown for a subset of rows, as once, few, many or a class of expanded clone.

TRBJ1-6,-,-,TRBV21-1,TGTGCCAGCAGTTTCCTATCTGTATATAATTCACCCCTCCACTTT,CASSFLSVYNSPLHF
TRBJ1-5,-,-,TRBV27,TGTGCCAGCTCTAGCGGGGGCGCAGGACAGCCCCAGCATTTT,CASSSGGAGQPQHF
TRBJ1-2,-,-,TRBV30,TGTGCCTGGAGTGTGCGGGGGCTAGAGTATGGCTACACCTTC,CAWSVRGLEYGYTF
TRBJ2-5,-,-,TRBV18,TGTGCCAGCTCTCCTGGGCGGGATGAGACCCAGTACTTC,CASSPGRDETQYF
TRBJ2-1,-,-,TRBV18,TGTGCCAGCTCGGAGGATTACAATGAGCAGTTCTTC,CASSEDYNEQFF
TRBJ1-6,-,few,TRBV7-2,TGTGCCAGCAGCTTAGCGTCCCCGAGCTCCTATAATTCACCCCTCCACTTT,CASSLASPSSYNSPLHF
TRBJ1-2,-,-,TRBV2,TGTGCCAGCAAGTCAGGCTCAGACTATGGCTACACCTTC,CASKSGSDYGYTF
TRBJ2-5,TRBD2,-,TRBV2,TGTGCCAGCAGTTCGGAACCTTGGACTAGCGGGGGTTACGAGACCCAGTACTTC,CASSSEPWTSGGYETQYF
TRBJ2-2,-,-,TRBV7-2,TGTGCCAGCAGCTTATTGGGGCCTGAGACCGGGGAGCTGTTTTTT,CASSLLGPETGELFF
TRBJ2-7,-,-,TRBV21-1,TGTGCAAGCCCGGGTCAGGGGTTTTCCTACGAGCAGTACTTC,CASPGQGFSYEQYF
TRBJ1-4,-,once,TRBV19,TGTGCCAGCGTGGACAGATATAATGAAAAACTGTTTTTT,CASVDRYNEKLFF
TRBJ1-1,TRBD1,-,TRBV5-1,TGCGCCAGCAGCCGCACCTCGGACAGGGGGAACACTGAAGCTTTCTTT,CASSRTSDRGNTEAFF
TRBJ1-2,-,-,TRBV24-1,TGTGCCACCAGTGGGCGGGGCGCACCCGAGCGTGGCTACACCTTC,CATSGRGAPERGYTF
TRBJ2-3,TRBD2,-,TRBV9,TGTGCCAGCAGCATTCGACTAGCCCCAGATACGCAGTATTTT,CASSIRLAPDTQYF
TRBJ1-6,TRBD1,-,TRBV2,TGTGCCAGCAGTGAACGGGACAGGGATAATTCACCCCTCCACTTT,CASSERDRDNSPLHF
TRBJ1-4,TRBD1,once,TRBV10-3,TGTGCCATCAGTGACAGGGGGGATGAAAAACTGTTTTTT,CAISDRGDEKLFF
TRBJ2-2,TRBD2,-,TRBV19,TGTGCCAGTAGTCCCTCAGCGGGAGGCTACACCGGGGAGCTGTTTTTT,CASSPSAGGYTGELFF
TRBJ1-2,-,-,TRBV3-1/TRBV3-2,TGTGCCGCGGCGTCCCTTAAGGAAACTCGTAACTATGGCTACACCTTC,CAAASLKETRNYGYTF
TRBJ1-5,TRBD1,-,TRBV3-1/TRBV3-2,TGTGCCAGCAGCCTGGGACAGACCCAGGGTCAGCCCCAGCATTTT,CASSLGQTQGQPQHF
TRBJ1-4,-,once,TRBV19,TGTGCCAGTAGTATGGGGGGTACCAATGAAAAACTGTTTTTT,CASSMGGTNEKLFF
TRBJ2-1,TRBD2,once,TRBV6-1,TGTGCCAGCAGTGCAACTAGCGGGAGGGCCCTGGATGAGCAGTTCTTC,CASSATSGRALDEQFF
TRBJ1-5,-,-,TRBV2,TGTGCCAGCAGTGAAGGGGGGCCTCAGCCCCAGCATTTT,CASSEGGPQPQHF
TRBJ2-3,-,-,TRBV5-1,TGCGCCAGCAACCCCTCTACTTTAGCTTCTGAAGATACGCAGTATTTT,CASNPSTLASEDTQYF
TRBJ1-3,TRBD1,-,TRBV6-1,TGTGCCAGCAGGGAAGGGACAGCCAGTTACTCTGGAAACACCATATATTTT,CASREGTASYSGNTIYF
TRBJ2-1,-,-,TRBV19,TGTGCCAGTAGCGGGAGATCCTACAATGAGCAGTTCTTC,CASSGRSYNEQFF
TRBJ1-6,-,-,TRBV19,TGTGCCAGTAGTGGACAAGCGGGAAATAATTCACCCCTCCACTTT,CASSGQAGNNSPLHF
TRBJ1-2,TRBD1,-,TRBV4-1,TGCGCCAGCAGCCAAGGCGGAGGGGGCGCTGGCTATGGCTACACCTTC,CASSQGGGGAGYGYTF
TRBJ1-2,-,-,TRBV3-1/TRBV3-2,TGTGCCAGCAGCCAAGTTCGGAGACAGGAGCCAATCTATGGCTACACCTTC,CASSQVRRQEPIYGYTF
TRBJ1-5,-,-,TRBV27,TGTGCCAGCAGTCCCCAAAATCAGCCCCAGCATTTT,CASSPQNQPQHF
TRBJ2-1,TRBD2,-,TRBV10-1,TGCGCCAGCAGTGAGGATACCGGGGGGGGGCTTTACAATGAGCAGTTCTTC,CASSEDTGGGLYNEQFF
TRBJ2-2,-,-,TRBV9,TGTGCCAGCAGCGTAGTAGGGGGCACCGGGGAGCTGTTTTTT,CASSVVGGTGELFF
TRBJ1-2,TRBD1,-,TRBV7-3,TGTGCCAGCAGCCGGGACAGGAACTATGGCTACACCTTC,CASSRDRNYGYTF
TRBJ2-2,TRBD2,-,TRBV7-8,TGTGCCAGCAGCTTAGGACTAGCGGGAGGTCGATGGCACACCGGGGAGCTGTTTTTT,CASSLGLAGGRWHTGELFF
TRBJ2-7,-,-,TRBV29-1,TGCAGCGTTGAAGCGGTTCACGAGCAGTACTTC,CSVEAVHEQYF
TRBJ1-5,-,few,TRBV29-1,TGCAGCGTTCGGACGGGAAGCAATCAGCCCCAGCATTTT,CSVRTGSNQPQHF
TRBJ1-6,-,-,TRBV7-2,TGTGCCAGCAGCTTAGAGCGGGGGCGAGGATCACCCCTCCACTTT,CASSLERGRGSPLHF
TRBJ1-2,TRBD1,-,TRBV6-5,TGTGCCAGCAGTTACTCGGCCGGGACAGGGGCTGGCTACACCTTC,CASSYSAGTGAGYTF
TRBJ1-5,-,-,TRBV7-2,TGTGCCAGCAGCGACGTAGGGGGGGCCAATCAGCCCCAGCATTTT,CASSDVGGANQPQHF
TRBJ1-6,TRBD1,-,TRBV6-5,TGTGCCAGCAGCACCAGTGGGACAGGGAATTCACCCCTCCACTTT,CASSTSGTGNSPLHF
TRBJ2-1,-,once,TRBV5-6,TGTGCCAGCAGGTTGAGGGGGGAGCAGTTCTTC,CASRLRGEQFF
TRBJ1-2,TRBD1,-,TRBV6-5,TGTGCCAGCAGGGGACAGGGCCCTAACTATGGCTACACCTTC,CASRGQGPNYGYTF
TRBJ2-1,-,-,TRBV6-5,TGTGCCAGCAGTTACTCGGTGGGAGGCTGGGCTGAGCAGTTCTTC,CASSYSVGGWAEQFF
TRBJ1-4,-,-,TRBV4-3,TGCGCCAGCAGCACTCGGGACTTTAATGAAAAACTGTTTTTT,CASSTRDFNEKLFF
TRBJ1-6,-,-,TRBV30,TGTGCCTGGAGTTCACAGGGATCCTCACCCCTCCACTTT,CAWSSQGSSPLHF
TRBJ1-2,-,-,TRBV5-1,TGCGCCAGCAGCTTGGCCGGATCCCCTAGCGGCTACACCTTC,CASSLAGSPSGYTF
TRBJ1-6,-,-,TRBV5-1,TGCGCCAGCAGCTTGGATCTGCCAGCTGAGGATTCACCCCTCCACTTT,CASSLDLPAEDSPLHF
TRBJ1-3,-,-,TRBV2,TGTGCCAGCAGTGTAGGGGCGGGAAACACCATATATTTT,CASSVGAGNTIYF
TRBJ1-2,TRBD1,-,TRBV4-3,TGCGCCAGCAGGCCCGGGACAGGAGACTATGGCTACACCTTC,CASRPGTGDYGYTF
TRBJ1-5,-,-,TRBV27,TGTGCCAGCAGTTTATCGCGGACAGCCTCGGTGAATCAGCCCCAGCATTTT,CASSLSRTASVNQPQHF
TRBJ2-2,-,-,TRBV3-1/TRBV3-2,TGTGCCAGCAGCCAAGATTTAGGACTAAAGAACACCGGGGAGCTGTTTTTT,CASSQDLGLKNTGELFF
TRBJ1-2,-,-,TRBV11-1,TGTGCCAGCAGCCAAGCAGGGTATGGCTACACCTTC,CASSQAGYGYTF
TRBJ1-1,-,once,TRBV11-2,TGTGCCAGCAGCTCCCGCGGATTTGAATACACTGAAGCTTTCTTT,CASSSRGFEYTEAFF
TRBJ1-2,-,-,TRBV7-9,TGTGCCAGCAGCTGGGAAGGAGGAGCAGGCTACACCTTC,CASSWEGGAGYTF
TRBJ1-1,-,-,TRBV18,TGTGCCAGCTCACCACCGTCAGACACTGAAGCTTTCTTT,CASSPPSDTEAFF
TRBJ2-1,TRBD1,-,TRBV18,TGTGCCAGCTCACCCGGACAGGGCGGGGAGTTTGAGCAGTTCTTC,CASSPGQGGEFEQFF
TRBJ2-2,-,-,TRBV6-2/TRBV6-3,TGTGCCAGCAGCCCCTTCCTTGACTTCACCGGGGAGCTGTTTTTT,CASSPFLDFTGELFF
TRBJ1-6,-,-,TRBV19,TGTGCCAGTAGTTCTCCCTCCCCAGGGGAATCCTATAATTCACCCCTCCACTTT,CASSSPSPGESYNSPLHF
TRBJ2-5,TRBD2,-,TRBV7-2,TGTGCCAGCAGCCGGGGGAGGGGAATTGAGACCCAGTACTTC,CASSRGRGIETQYF
TRBJ1-1,TRBD1,-,TRBV6-2/TRBV6-3,TGTGCCAGCAGTTCCAATTACAGGGGATTCGCTGAAGCTTTCTTT,CASSSNYRGFAEAFF
TRBJ1-1,-,-,TRBV5-1,TGCGCCAGCAGCCCACTGGGAGGGGGAGCTTTCTTT,CASSPLGGGAFF